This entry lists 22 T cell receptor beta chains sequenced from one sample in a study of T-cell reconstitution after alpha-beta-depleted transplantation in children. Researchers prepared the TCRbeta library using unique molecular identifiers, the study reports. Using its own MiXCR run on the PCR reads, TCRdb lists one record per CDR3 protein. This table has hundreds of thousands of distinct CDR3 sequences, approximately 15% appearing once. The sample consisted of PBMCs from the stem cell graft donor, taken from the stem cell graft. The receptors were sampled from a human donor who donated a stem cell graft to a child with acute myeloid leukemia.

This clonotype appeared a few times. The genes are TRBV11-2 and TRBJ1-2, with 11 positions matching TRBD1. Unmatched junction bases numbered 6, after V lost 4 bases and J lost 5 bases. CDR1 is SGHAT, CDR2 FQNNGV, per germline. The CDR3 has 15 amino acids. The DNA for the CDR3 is TGTGCCAGCAGCTCGAGGACAGGGGGCACTTATGGCTACACCTTC. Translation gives CASSSRTGGTYGYTF.

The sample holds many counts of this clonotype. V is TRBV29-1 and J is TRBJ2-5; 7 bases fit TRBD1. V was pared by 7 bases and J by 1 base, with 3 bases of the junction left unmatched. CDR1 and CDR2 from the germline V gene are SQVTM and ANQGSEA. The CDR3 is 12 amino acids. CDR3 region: CSGWDSQETQYF. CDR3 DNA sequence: TGCAGCGGGTGGGACAGCCAAGAGACCCAGTACTTC. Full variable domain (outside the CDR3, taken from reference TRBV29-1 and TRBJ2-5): SAVISQKPSRDICQRGTSLTIQCQVDSQVTMMFWYRQQPGQSLTLIATANQGSEATYESGFVIDKFPISRPNLTFSTLTVSNMSPEDSSIYLCSGWDSQETQYFGPGTRLLVL.

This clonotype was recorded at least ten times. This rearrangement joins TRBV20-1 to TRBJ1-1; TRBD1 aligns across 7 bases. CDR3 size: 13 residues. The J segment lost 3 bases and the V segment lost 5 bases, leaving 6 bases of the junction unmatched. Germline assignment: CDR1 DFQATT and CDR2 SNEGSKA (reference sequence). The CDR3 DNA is TGCAGTGCTGCGACAGGGCGCTACACTGAAGCTTTCTTT. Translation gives CSAATGRYTEAFF.

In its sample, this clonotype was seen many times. The CDR3 DNA sequence: TGCAGTGCCCGGACAGGGGGCTTCGGTCAGCCCCAGCATTTT. Translating gives CSARTGGFGQPQHF. J is TRBJ1-5 and V is TRBV20-1; 11 nucleotides line up with TRBD1. The junction had 7 bases not matched to a gene; V was cut back by 6 bases and J by 6 bases. This CDR3 contains 14 residues. Germline V gene sequence: CDR1 DFQATT, CDR2 SNEGSKA (reference sequence).

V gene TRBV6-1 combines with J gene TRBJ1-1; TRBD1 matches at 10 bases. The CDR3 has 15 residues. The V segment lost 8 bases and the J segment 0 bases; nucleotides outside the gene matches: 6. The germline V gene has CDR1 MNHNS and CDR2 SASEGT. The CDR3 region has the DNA TGTGCCAGCCTCCGGGACAGGGGCCTGAACACTGAAGCTTTCTTT. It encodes CASLRDRGLNTEAFF.

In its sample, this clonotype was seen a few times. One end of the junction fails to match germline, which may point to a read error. The CDR3 region is CASSSTGKQGTQYF. The CDR3 coding sequence is TGCGCCAGCAGCTCAACAGGGAAACAAGGGACCCAGTACTTC. The rearrangement uses TRBV5-1 and TRBJ2-5; TRBD1 might be the D (6 bases). The CDR3 loop spans 14 amino acids. The V gene's germline CDR1 is SGHRS and CDR2 YFSETQ.

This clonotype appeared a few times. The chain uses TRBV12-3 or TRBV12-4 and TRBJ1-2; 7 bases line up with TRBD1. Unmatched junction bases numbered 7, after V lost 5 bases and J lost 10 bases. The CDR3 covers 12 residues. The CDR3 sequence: CASSPSTGHYTF. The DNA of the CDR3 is TGTGCCAGCAGTCCTTCGACAGGGCACTACACCTTC.

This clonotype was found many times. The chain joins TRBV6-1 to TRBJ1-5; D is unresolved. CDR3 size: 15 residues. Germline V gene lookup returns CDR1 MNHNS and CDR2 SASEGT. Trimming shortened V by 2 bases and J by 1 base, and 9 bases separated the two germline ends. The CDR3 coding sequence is TGTGCCAGCAGTGAAAGAGGTTCGAGCAATCAGCCCCAGCATTTT. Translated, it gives CASSERGSSNQPQHF.

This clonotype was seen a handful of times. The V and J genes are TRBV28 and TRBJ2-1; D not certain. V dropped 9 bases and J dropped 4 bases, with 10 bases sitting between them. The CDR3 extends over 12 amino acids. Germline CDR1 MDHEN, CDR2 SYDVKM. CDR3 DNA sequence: TGTGCCAGTTGCACGGTGTACAATGAGCAGTTCTTC. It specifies CASCTVYNEQFF.

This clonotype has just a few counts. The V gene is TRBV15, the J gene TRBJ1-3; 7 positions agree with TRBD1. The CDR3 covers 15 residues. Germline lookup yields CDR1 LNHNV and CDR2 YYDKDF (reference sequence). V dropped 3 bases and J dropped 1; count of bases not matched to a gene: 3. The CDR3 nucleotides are TGTGCCACCAGCAGTGAGGGGGCTTCTGGAAACACCATATATTTT. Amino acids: CATSSEGASGNTIYF. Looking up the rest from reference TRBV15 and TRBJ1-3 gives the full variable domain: DAMVIQNPRYQVTQFGKPVTLSCSQTLNHNVMYWYQQKSSQAPKLLFHYYDKDFNNEADTPDNFQSRRPNTSFCFLDIRSPGLGDTAMYLCATSSEGASGNTIYFGEGSWLTVV.

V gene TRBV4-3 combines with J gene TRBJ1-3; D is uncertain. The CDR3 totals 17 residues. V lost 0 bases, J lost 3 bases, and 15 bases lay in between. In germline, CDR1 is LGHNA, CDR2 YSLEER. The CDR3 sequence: CASSQDSLSPLGNTIYF. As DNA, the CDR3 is TGCGCCAGCAGCCAAGATAGCCTCTCACCGCTTGGAAACACCATATATTTT.

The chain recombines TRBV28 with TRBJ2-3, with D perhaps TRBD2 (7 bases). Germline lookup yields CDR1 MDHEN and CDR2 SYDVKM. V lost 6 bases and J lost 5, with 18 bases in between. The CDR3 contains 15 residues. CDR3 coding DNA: TGTGCCAGCAGGCGGGAAGGGGGGGCTAGAGATACGCAGTATTTT. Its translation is CASRREGGARDTQYF.

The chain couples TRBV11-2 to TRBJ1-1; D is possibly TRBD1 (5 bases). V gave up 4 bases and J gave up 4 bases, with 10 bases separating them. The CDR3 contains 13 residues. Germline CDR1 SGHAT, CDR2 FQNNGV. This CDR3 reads CASSSPGITEAFF. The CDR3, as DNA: TGTGCCAGCAGCTCCCCAGGGATCACTGAAGCTTTCTTT.

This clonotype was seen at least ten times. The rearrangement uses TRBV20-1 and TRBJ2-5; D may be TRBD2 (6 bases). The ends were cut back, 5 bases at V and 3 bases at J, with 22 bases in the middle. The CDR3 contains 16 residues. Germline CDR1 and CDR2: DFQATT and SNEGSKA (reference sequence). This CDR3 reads CSARPPRAGRKETQYF. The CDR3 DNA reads TGCAGTGCTCGACCCCCAAGGGCGGGGAGGAAAGAGACCCAGTACTTC.

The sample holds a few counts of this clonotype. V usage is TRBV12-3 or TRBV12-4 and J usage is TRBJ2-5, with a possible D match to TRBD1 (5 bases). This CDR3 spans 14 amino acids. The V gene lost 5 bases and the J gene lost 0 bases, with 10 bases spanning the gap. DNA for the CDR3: TGTGCCAGCAGTACTACAGGATACCAAGAGACCCAGTACTTC. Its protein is CASSTTGYQETQYF.

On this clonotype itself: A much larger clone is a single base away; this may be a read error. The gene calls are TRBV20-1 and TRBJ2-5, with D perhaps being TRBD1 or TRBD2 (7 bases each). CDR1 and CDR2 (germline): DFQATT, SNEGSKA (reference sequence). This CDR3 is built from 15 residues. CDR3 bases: TGCTGTGCCTTCCAGGGGGGGGCTTCCCAAGAGACCCAGTACTTC. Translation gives CCAFQGGASQETQYF.

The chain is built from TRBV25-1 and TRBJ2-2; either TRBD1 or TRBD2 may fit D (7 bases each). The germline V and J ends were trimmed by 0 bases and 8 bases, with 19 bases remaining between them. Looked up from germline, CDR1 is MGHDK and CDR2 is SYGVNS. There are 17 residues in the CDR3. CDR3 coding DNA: TGTGCCAGCAGTGAATATTTTTGGCAGGGGGAGGGAGGGGAGCTGTTTTTT. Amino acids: CASSEYFWQGEGGELFF.

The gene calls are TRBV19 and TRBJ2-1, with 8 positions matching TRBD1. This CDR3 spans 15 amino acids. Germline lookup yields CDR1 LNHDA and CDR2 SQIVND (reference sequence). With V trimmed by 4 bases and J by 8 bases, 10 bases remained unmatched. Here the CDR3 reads CASSTRGDRGDEQFF. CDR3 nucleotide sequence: TGTGCCAGTAGTACAAGGGGCGACAGGGGCGATGAGCAGTTCTTC.

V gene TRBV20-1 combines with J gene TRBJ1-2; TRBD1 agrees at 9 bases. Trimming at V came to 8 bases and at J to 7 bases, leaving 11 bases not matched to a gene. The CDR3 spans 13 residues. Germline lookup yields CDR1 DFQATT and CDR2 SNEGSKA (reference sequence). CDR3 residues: CSSFNRGHGGYTF. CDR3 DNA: TGCAGTTCCTTCAACAGGGGGCATGGTGGCTACACCTTC.

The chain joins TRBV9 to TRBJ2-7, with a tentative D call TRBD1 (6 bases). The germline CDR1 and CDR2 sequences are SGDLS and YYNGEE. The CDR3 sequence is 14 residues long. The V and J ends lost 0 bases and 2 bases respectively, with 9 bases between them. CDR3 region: CASSVEQGTYEQYF. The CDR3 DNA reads TGTGCCAGCAGCGTAGAACAGGGTACCTACGAGCAGTACTTC.

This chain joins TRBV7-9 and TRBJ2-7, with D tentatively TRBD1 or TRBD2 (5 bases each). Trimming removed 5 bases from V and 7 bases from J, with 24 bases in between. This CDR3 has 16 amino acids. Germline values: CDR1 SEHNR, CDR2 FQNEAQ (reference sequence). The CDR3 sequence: CASSPVGDGTFLEQYF. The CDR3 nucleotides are TGTGCCAGCAGCCCGGTCGGGGACGGGACCTTCCTGGAGCAGTACTTC.

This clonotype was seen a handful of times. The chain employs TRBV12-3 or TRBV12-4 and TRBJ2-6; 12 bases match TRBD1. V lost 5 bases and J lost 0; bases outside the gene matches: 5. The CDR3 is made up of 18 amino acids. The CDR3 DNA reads TGTGCCAGCAGTCTGGGACAGGGGGCCGTCTCTGGGGCCAACGTCCTGACTTTC. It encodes CASSLGQGAVSGANVLTF.